The sequence of this T cell receptor beta chain was determined in a study of blood T cell repertoires in COVID-19. V was trimmed by 2 bases and J by 1 base, leaving 8 bases between them. The CDR3 covers 15 residues. The germline CDR1 and CDR2 sequences are WSHSY and SAAADI. The protocol was immunoSEQ multiplex PCR, while the TCRdb copy is restricted to in-frame clones and leaves out a portion. Among more than 95,000 clones listed, about 80% were seen once. The sequenced material came from peripheral blood. The chain links TRBV10-2 to TRBJ2-2; D may be TRBD2 (6 bases). This receptor was obtained from a man in his 60s with acute or convalescent COVID-19. The CDR3 loop reads CASSEGGVNTGELFF. CDR3 in DNA: TGCGCCAGCAGTGAGGGCGGGGTGAACACCGGGGAGCTGTTTTTT.